These T cell receptor beta chains were read from a single sample in a study of cytomegalovirus exposure and HLA in healthy donors. The protocol was immunoSEQ multiplex PCR, while the TCRdb copy is restricted to in-frame clones and leaves out a portion. The repertoire holds roughly 160,000 clones, with approximately 85% as singletons. Sequenced: PBMCs. The receptor set was obtained from a man younger than 30 in good health and CMV-seropositive. Each CDR3 is given with its conserved first and last residue. The D gene is left open where the match is weak. For some rows the clone size is stated as once, few or many, or as a class when expanded; others skip it.

v_call	j_call	clone_size	d_call	cdr3_length	cdr3_nt	cdr3_aa
TRBV25-1	TRBJ1-4	-	-	14	TGTGCCAGCGCCAATCTAGGGGAAAATGAAAAACTGTTTTTT	CASANLGENEKLFF
TRBV5-6	TRBJ1-1	-	TRBD1	15	TGTGCCAGCAGCTTGATTGTCAGACAGGGAAATGAAGCTTTCTTT	CASSLIVRQGNEAFF
TRBV6-5	TRBJ2-7	-	TRBD2	14	TGTGCCAGCAGTTACGGGGGGGTGTTTTACGAGCAGTACTTC	CASSYGGVFYEQYF
TRBV7-3	TRBJ2-1	-	TRBD2	18	TGTGCCAGCAGCTTACTAGCGGGGGGGTTTAGCTCCTACAATGAGCAGTTCTTC	CASSLLAGGFSSYNEQFF
TRBV5-1	TRBJ1-1	few	-	15	TGCGCCAGCAGCTTGGCGCGGCAATCGAACACTGAAGCTTTCTTT	CASSLARQSNTEAFF
TRBV7-8	TRBJ2-5	-	-	14	TGTGCCAGCAGCTCAGGACAGATCCAAGAGACCCAGTACTTC	CASSSGQIQETQYF
TRBV5-1	TRBJ2-5	-	-	15	TGCGCCAGCAGCCTGTACGGACAGTTAGGGGAGACCCAGTACTTC	CASSLYGQLGETQYF
TRBV15	TRBJ2-4	-	TRBD2	15	TGTGCCACCAGCAGAGGGGGGACTAGCGGGGGGGTGTCGTACTTC	CATSRGGTSGGVSYF
TRBV5-5	TRBJ1-2	-	-	14	TGTGCCAGCAGCCAAGAAGACGACAGCCGTGGCTACACCTTC	CASSQEDDSRGYTF
TRBV4-3	TRBJ2-1	-	TRBD2	18	TGCGCCAGCAGCCAAGAACCCCCATCTATAGCGGGGGTCGGTGAGCAGTTCTTC	CASSQEPPSIAGVGEQFF
TRBV6-5	TRBJ2-6	once	-	13	TGTGCCAGCTCTAGAGATGGGGCCAACGTCCTGACTTTC	CASSRDGANVLTF
TRBV9	TRBJ2-2	once	TRBD1	15	TGTGCCAGCAGCGTAGCGGGACAGACCACCGGGGAGCTGTTTTTT	CASSVAGQTTGELFF
TRBV5-6	TRBJ2-7	-	TRBD1	14	TGTGCCAGCAGCTTTGGACAGGTTACCTACGAGCAGTACTTC	CASSFGQVTYEQYF
TRBV19	TRBJ1-3	-	TRBD1	14	TGTGCCAGTAGTGGACAGGGGCGAGGAAACACCATATATTTT	CASSGQGRGNTIYF
TRBV18	TRBJ2-3	once	TRBD2	17	TGTGCCAGCTCACCTCCCGGGACTAGCGGAGACACAGATACGCAGTATTTT	CASSPPGTSGDTDTQYF
TRBV7-3	TRBJ1-1	few	TRBD1	13	TGTGCCAGCAGCTTAATAAGGGACAGAAAAGCTTTCTTT	CASSLIRDRKAFF
TRBV5-1	TRBJ2-1	-	TRBD2	15	TGCGCCAGCAGCTTCTTTCGGGGGGAATACAATGAGCAGTTCTTC	CASSFFRGEYNEQFF
TRBV6-6	TRBJ2-7	-	TRBD1	13	TGTGCCAGTCATGGGACAGGGAACTACGAGCAGTACTTC	CASHGTGNYEQYF
TRBV18	TRBJ1-1	few	-	13	TGTGCCAGCTCTGAGGGGACAAACACTGAAGCTTTCTTT	CASSEGTNTEAFF
TRBV27	TRBJ2-1	-	TRBD2	17	TGTGCCAGCAGTCCGGGACTAGCGGGGGGGCCGTTCAATGAGCAGTTCTTC	CASSPGLAGGPFNEQFF
TRBV5-1	TRBJ1-2	once	-	11	TGCGCCAGCAGCTTGGCCGTGGGGGCGTTCTTC	CASSLAVGAFF
TRBV19	TRBJ2-6	once	TRBD1	16	TGTGCCAGTGGAGAAGACAGGGGTTCTGGGGCCAACGTCCTGACTTTC	CASGEDRGSGANVLTF
TRBV19	TRBJ1-4	-	TRBD1	15	TGTGCCAGTAGAGGGACAGCCGCCCACAATGAAAAACTGTTTTTT	CASRGTAAHNEKLFF
TRBV15	TRBJ2-3	-	-	14	TGTGCCACCAGCAGGGCAGGGATCACAGATACGCAGTATTTT	CATSRAGITDTQYF
TRBV2	TRBJ2-4	-	TRBD2	14	TGTGCCAGCAGTCCTAGCGGGGTCGAAAACATTCAGTACTTC	CASSPSGVENIQYF
TRBV29-1	TRBJ2-3	once	TRBD1	15	TGCAGCGTTGAGCTAACAGGGGTAGGGACAGATACGCAGTATTTT	CSVELTGVGTDTQYF
TRBV4-3	TRBJ2-5	-	TRBD2	21	TGCGCCAGCAGCCAAGGGTCTGGGACTAGCGGGGGGAAGGGATTGGTAGAGACCCAGTACTTC	CASSQGSGTSGGKGLVETQYF
TRBV19	TRBJ1-3	-	-	13	TGTGCCAGTAGTATGGGCCGAGGAAACACCATATATTTT	CASSMGRGNTIYF
TRBV30	TRBJ2-1	once	TRBD2	18	TGTGCCTGGAGTGCCGATAGGACTAGCGGGGGGTCCTACAATGAGCAGTTCTTC	CAWSADRTSGGSYNEQFF
TRBV18	TRBJ1-3	-	-	16	TGTGCCAGCTCACCACCACCCCCGGGATTCGGAAACACCATATATTTT	CASSPPPPGFGNTIYF
TRBV18	TRBJ2-7	once	-	17	TGTGCCAGCTCACCACTCAGCGGTGCTGACGTCTCCTACGAGCAGTACTTC	CASSPLSGADVSYEQYF
TRBV25-1	TRBJ1-5	-	-	14	TGTGCCAGCAGTGACCGGGGGGGCTATCAGCCCCAGCATTTT	CASSDRGGYQPQHF
TRBV25-1	TRBJ2-1	-	-	13	TGTGCCAGCAGCGGGACTGGTAGTAATGAGCAGTTCTTC	CASSGTGSNEQFF
TRBV2	TRBJ2-1	-	TRBD2	15	TGTGCCAACCGGAAGGAGCGGGGGGTCTACAATGAGCAGTTCTTC	CANRKERGVYNEQFF
TRBV2	TRBJ1-2	-	-	14	TGTGCCAGCAGTGAGGGTCCCAGGAACTATGGCTACACCTTC	CASSEGPRNYGYTF
TRBV25-1	TRBJ2-2	-	-	13	TGTGCCAGCAGTGGGCAGGGGACCGGGGAGCTGTTTTTT	CASSGQGTGELFF
TRBV7-7	TRBJ2-3	-	TRBD2	14	TGTGCCAGCAGCGCTTCCCTAGCGGGGGATACGCAGTATTTT	CASSASLAGDTQYF
TRBV19	TRBJ2-1	-	TRBD2	16	TGTGCCAGTAGTATAAGAGCGGGGGGTTCCGTCGATGAGCAGTTCTTC	CASSIRAGGSVDEQFF
TRBV4-1	TRBJ2-2	-	-	19	TGCGCCAGCAGCCAAGATGGTAGGACATTCCTGCCCGGCACCGGGGAGCTGTTTTTT	CASSQDGRTFLPGTGELFF
TRBV9	TRBJ2-3	once	TRBD2	17	TGTGCCAGCAGCGTCATGGGCGGGGGGGGACGTCTAGATACGCAGTATTTT	CASSVMGGGGRLDTQYF
TRBV30	TRBJ1-3	-	-	13	TGTGCCTGGAATTATGGGCCTGGAAACACCATATATTTT	CAWNYGPGNTIYF
TRBV9	TRBJ2-3	-	TRBD2	15	TGTGCCAGCAGCGTTAGCGGGGGGGCAGCAGATACGCAGTATTTT	CASSVSGGAADTQYF
TRBV9	TRBJ1-5	-	-	14	TGTGCCAGCAGCCAGGGAGGGGGCAATCAGCCCCAGCATTTT	CASSQGGGNQPQHF
TRBV5-1	TRBJ2-3	-	-	15	TGCGCCAGCAGCATTCGGGAGACTAGCACAGATACGCAGTATTTT	CASSIRETSTDTQYF
TRBV10-3	TRBJ2-1	-	TRBD2	14	TGTGCCATCAAGGGCGGGGGGGATTACAATGAGCAGTTCTTC	CAIKGGGDYNEQFF
TRBV7-9	TRBJ2-1	-	TRBD1	16	TGTGCCAGCAGCTTGGGACAGGGGGATAGAAACAATGAGCAGTTCTTC	CASSLGQGDRNNEQFF
TRBV5-6	TRBJ1-1	-	TRBD1	15	TGTGCCAGCAGCCACAGGGGCCGGTGGAACACTGAAGCTTTCTTT	CASSHRGRWNTEAFF
TRBV5-1	TRBJ1-3	once	TRBD1	18	TGCGCCAGCAGCTTGGGTGGGTTCGGACAGGGTCGGCGGGACACCATATATTTT	CASSLGGFGQGRRDTIYF
TRBV6-1	TRBJ1-4	few	-	15	TGTGCCAGCAGTGAAGCGTACGGTGTTAATGAAAAACTGTTTTTT	CASSEAYGVNEKLFF
TRBV4-1	TRBJ2-2	-	TRBD2	16	TGCGCCAGCGGGACTGTACCGGGGGGGCCGAACGGGGAGCTGTTTTTT	CASGTVPGGPNGELFF
TRBV9	TRBJ2-5	-	TRBD2	17	TGTGCCAGCAGCAACAACCCTAGCGGGGATTCCCAAGAGACCCAGTACTTC	CASSNNPSGDSQETQYF
TRBV5-1	TRBJ2-1	-	TRBD2	17	TGCGCCAGCAGCCACGGACTAGCGGCGAGCTCCTACAATGAGCAGTTCTTC	CASSHGLAASSYNEQFF
TRBV6-5	TRBJ2-5	once	-	15	TGTGCCAGCAGTTACTCCGGGGGGCGCGGAGAGACCCAGTACTTC	CASSYSGGRGETQYF
TRBV19	TRBJ2-5	-	-	16	TGTGCCAGTAGTATAATTGGTCCCCCGGTGCAAGAGACCCAGTACTTC	CASSIIGPPVQETQYF
TRBV11-3	TRBJ2-2	once	-	15	TGTGCCAGCAGCTTAGCCCATAGCGGAACCGGGGAGCTGTTTTTT	CASSLAHSGTGELFF
TRBV4-1	TRBJ1-1	-	TRBD1	17	TGCGCCAGCAGCCAAGCTTCAAGGACAGGGTGGGTCACTGAAGCTTTCTTT	CASSQASRTGWVTEAFF
TRBV2	TRBJ2-1	-	TRBD2	16	TGTGCCAGCAGTGAAGCTGGGACTAGCGCTTACAATGAGCAGTTCTTC	CASSEAGTSAYNEQFF
TRBV30	TRBJ2-2	-	TRBD1	17	TGTGCCTGGAGTCGGGACAGGGTGCCCACGAACACCGGGGAGCTGTTTTTT	CAWSRDRVPTNTGELFF
TRBV11-2	TRBJ2-7	-	-	11	TGTGCCAGCAGCTTAGCCCAGGAGCAGTACTTC	CASSLAQEQYF